This is a list of T cell receptor beta chains from one sample in a study of T cells in narcolepsy. TCRdb keeps only in-frame clones here, not all; method: immunoSEQ multiplex PCR. The sample includes under 30,000 clones, 85% of them seen just once. The sample was CD45RA- memory CD4+ T cells from PBMCs. The receptor set was obtained from a human donor with narcolepsy. Both conserved end residues are part of each CDR3. The D gene is left open where the match is weak. Not every row has a clone size; where given, it reads once, few, many or a size class.

d_gene: -; j_gene: TRBJ2-3; abundance: -; v_gene: TRBV11-1; CDR3aa: CASSPNSWYSSTDTQYF; CDR3nt: TGTGCCAGCAGCCCAAACTCCTGGTACTCTAGCACAGATACGCAGTATTTT
d_gene: -; j_gene: TRBJ2-3; abundance: -; v_gene: TRBV7-7; CDR3aa: CASSFVASDTQYF; CDR3nt: TGTGCCAGCAGCTTTGTGGCTTCAGATACGCAGTATTTT
d_gene: -; j_gene: TRBJ2-3; abundance: -; v_gene: TRBV7-3; CDR3aa: CASSSLASTDTQYF; CDR3nt: TGTGCCAGCAGCTCACTAGCTTCGACAGATACGCAGTATTTT
d_gene: TRBD1; j_gene: TRBJ1-2; abundance: -; v_gene: TRBV2; CDR3aa: CASRGTASYGYTF; CDR3nt: TGTGCCAGCCGAGGGACAGCTTCATATGGCTACACCTTC
d_gene: TRBD1; j_gene: TRBJ1-6; abundance: -; v_gene: TRBV5-1; CDR3aa: CASSTGTGGSSPLHF; CDR3nt: TGCGCCAGCAGCACCGGGACAGGGGGTTCTTCACCCCTCCACTTT
d_gene: TRBD1; j_gene: TRBJ2-5; abundance: -; v_gene: TRBV4-2; CDR3aa: CASSQDGNRGGETQYF; CDR3nt: TGTGCCAGCAGCCAAGATGGCAACAGGGGCGGCGAGACCCAGTACTTC
d_gene: TRBD2; j_gene: TRBJ2-7; abundance: -; v_gene: TRBV30; CDR3aa: CAWNSGRAREQYF; CDR3nt: TGTGCCTGGAACAGCGGGAGGGCCCGCGAGCAGTACTTC
d_gene: TRBD2; j_gene: TRBJ2-5; abundance: -; v_gene: TRBV6-5; CDR3aa: CASSYSGGRRETQYF; CDR3nt: TGTGCCAGCAGTTACTCCGGGGGGAGGAGAGAGACCCAGTACTTC
d_gene: -; j_gene: TRBJ2-5; abundance: -; v_gene: TRBV1; CDR3aa: CASSSLGPIAYYRETQYF; CDR3nt: TGCGCCAGCAGCAGCCTGGGGCCTATCGCTTATTATCGAGAGACCCAGTACTTC
d_gene: TRBD2; j_gene: TRBJ2-1; abundance: once; v_gene: TRBV11-3; CDR3aa: CASSLSGRGYNEQFF; CDR3nt: TGTGCCAGCAGCTTAAGCGGGAGGGGATACAATGAGCAGTTCTTC
d_gene: -; j_gene: TRBJ1-6; abundance: -; v_gene: TRBV6-5; CDR3aa: CASREGSNSPLHF; CDR3nt: TGTGCCAGCAGGGAGGGTAGCAATTCACCCCTCCACTTT
d_gene: TRBD1; j_gene: TRBJ1-2; abundance: once; v_gene: TRBV2; CDR3aa: CASSEETGGNYGYTF; CDR3nt: TGTGCCAGCAGTGAGGAGACAGGGGGAAACTATGGCTACACCTTC
d_gene: -; j_gene: TRBJ1-1; abundance: -; v_gene: TRBV7-8; CDR3aa: CASSFTGRATEAFF; CDR3nt: TGTGCCAGCAGCTTTACGGGGAGGGCCACTGAAGCTTTCTTT
d_gene: -; j_gene: TRBJ2-5; abundance: -; v_gene: TRBV5-1; CDR3aa: CASSLGFQAEPTQYF; CDR3nt: TGCGCCAGCAGCTTGGGTTTTCAGGCAGAGCCGACCCAGTACTTC
d_gene: TRBD1; j_gene: TRBJ2-7; abundance: -; v_gene: TRBV6-5; CDR3aa: CASRQDRVHEQYF; CDR3nt: TGTGCCAGCAGACAGGACAGGGTTCACGAGCAGTACTTC
d_gene: TRBD1; j_gene: TRBJ2-7; abundance: few; v_gene: TRBV6-6; CDR3aa: CASGKDRGRYEQYF; CDR3nt: TGTGCCAGCGGGAAGGACAGGGGACGCTACGAGCAGTACTTC
d_gene: TRBD1; j_gene: TRBJ1-1; abundance: -; v_gene: TRBV5-1; CDR3aa: CASSSLTGGTEAFF; CDR3nt: TGCGCCAGCAGCTCTTTGACAGGGGGCACTGAAGCTTTCTTT
d_gene: TRBD2; j_gene: TRBJ2-7; abundance: -; v_gene: TRBV29-1; CDR3aa: CSVTGLAGVGEQYF; CDR3nt: TGCAGCGTAACAGGACTAGCGGGAGTAGGTGAGCAGTACTTC
d_gene: TRBD1; j_gene: TRBJ2-7; abundance: -; v_gene: TRBV11-2; CDR3aa: CASSSAGGPYEQYF; CDR3nt: TGTGCCAGCAGCTCGGCAGGGGGCCCCTACGAGCAGTACTTC
d_gene: TRBD1; j_gene: TRBJ1-5; abundance: -; v_gene: TRBV19; CDR3aa: CASSETGSSQPQHF; CDR3nt: TGTGCCAGTAGCGAGACAGGGAGCAGTCAGCCCCAGCATTTT
d_gene: -; j_gene: TRBJ1-1; abundance: few; v_gene: TRBV4-1; CDR3aa: CASSQGSLAGGTEAFF; CDR3nt: TGCGCCAGCAGCCAAGGGTCCTTAGCGGGGGGCACTGAAGCTTTCTTT
d_gene: -; j_gene: TRBJ1-2; abundance: -; v_gene: TRBV6-1; CDR3aa: CASSVSGLSPLNGYTF; CDR3nt: TGTGCCAGCAGTGTTAGCGGGCTTAGTCCCTTGAACGGCTACACCTTC
d_gene: TRBD2; j_gene: TRBJ2-3; abundance: -; v_gene: TRBV6-1; CDR3aa: CAYSGLAGQGTQYF; CDR3nt: TGTGCCTACTCGGGGCTAGCGGGCCAGGGTACGCAGTATTTT
d_gene: -; j_gene: TRBJ2-3; abundance: once; v_gene: TRBV9; CDR3aa: CASNELNTDTQYF; CDR3nt: TGTGCCAGCAACGAGCTGAACACAGATACGCAGTATTTT
d_gene: -; j_gene: TRBJ2-3; abundance: -; v_gene: TRBV5-6; CDR3aa: CASSSPAGNADTQYF; CDR3nt: TGTGCCAGCAGCTCGCCGGCGGGGAACGCAGATACGCAGTATTTT
d_gene: TRBD1; j_gene: TRBJ2-1; abundance: -; v_gene: TRBV7-2; CDR3aa: CASSLSAGGFNEQFF; CDR3nt: TGTGCCAGCAGCTTAAGCGCAGGGGGATTCAATGAGCAGTTCTTC
d_gene: -; j_gene: TRBJ2-3; abundance: -; v_gene: TRBV5-4; CDR3aa: CASSPQTLRSTDTQYF; CDR3nt: TGTGCCAGCAGCCCGCAGACACTTCGCTCCACAGATACGCAGTATTTT
d_gene: -; j_gene: TRBJ1-2; abundance: -; v_gene: TRBV28; CDR3aa: CASRLGRRTPYGYTF; CDR3nt: TGTGCCAGCCGGCTGGGGCGGAGAACGCCCTATGGCTACACCTTC
d_gene: TRBD2; j_gene: TRBJ2-1; abundance: -; v_gene: TRBV7-8; CDR3aa: CASSLGVAGVVYNEQFF; CDR3nt: TGTGCCAGCAGCTTAGGAGTAGCGGGAGTGGTCTACAATGAGCAGTTCTTC
d_gene: TRBD1; j_gene: TRBJ1-3; abundance: -; v_gene: TRBV5-6; CDR3aa: CASSISDRGPGNTIYF; CDR3nt: TGTGCCAGCAGCATCTCGGACAGGGGGCCTGGAAACACCATATATTTT
d_gene: -; j_gene: TRBJ1-4; abundance: once; v_gene: TRBV18; CDR3aa: CASSTRAEVGFEKLFF; CDR3nt: TGTGCCAGCTCAACAAGGGCGGAGGTTGGTTTTGAAAAACTGTTTTTT
d_gene: -; j_gene: TRBJ1-2; abundance: -; v_gene: TRBV6-5; CDR3aa: CAIKTGRGGYTF; CDR3nt: TGTGCCATCAAAACAGGTCGTGGTGGCTACACCTTC
d_gene: TRBD1; j_gene: TRBJ1-1; abundance: -; v_gene: TRBV28; CDR3aa: CASSSRTGEGAEAFF; CDR3nt: TGTGCCAGCAGTTCTAGGACAGGGGAAGGCGCTGAAGCTTTCTTT
d_gene: TRBD1; j_gene: TRBJ2-7; abundance: -; v_gene: TRBV19; CDR3aa: CASSTGTGGYEQYF; CDR3nt: TGTGCCAGTAGTACCGGGACAGGGGGCTACGAGCAGTACTTC
d_gene: -; j_gene: TRBJ1-3; abundance: -; v_gene: TRBV18; CDR3aa: CASSSQTRQISGNTIYF; CDR3nt: TGTGCCAGCTCATCTCAGACTCGACAGATCTCTGGAAACACCATATATTTT
d_gene: TRBD1; j_gene: TRBJ1-4; abundance: -; v_gene: TRBV2; CDR3aa: CASRRDRDEKLFF; CDR3nt: TGTGCCAGCCGCCGGGACAGGGACGAAAAACTGTTTTTT
d_gene: -; j_gene: TRBJ1-5; abundance: -; v_gene: TRBV6-1; CDR3aa: CTSSEDRTDQHF; CDR3nt: TGTACCAGCAGTGAAGACAGGACGGATCAGCATTTT
d_gene: -; j_gene: TRBJ2-1; abundance: -; v_gene: TRBV30; CDR3aa: CAWSPGVLYNEQFF; CDR3nt: TGTGCCTGGAGTCCCGGGGTCCTATACAATGAGCAGTTCTTC
d_gene: -; j_gene: TRBJ2-7; abundance: -; v_gene: TRBV7-8; CDR3aa: CASSLGGGEQYF; CDR3nt: TGTGCCAGCAGCTTAGGAGGGGGCGAGCAGTACTTC
d_gene: TRBD2; j_gene: TRBJ2-1; abundance: -; v_gene: TRBV5-1; CDR3aa: CASSFDASGLNEQFF; CDR3nt: TGCGCCAGCAGCTTTGATGCTAGCGGGCTCAATGAGCAGTTCTTC
d_gene: TRBD1; j_gene: TRBJ1-3; abundance: -; v_gene: TRBV30; CDR3aa: CAWNQGAGNTIYF; CDR3nt: TGTGCCTGGAACCAGGGGGCTGGAAACACCATATATTTT
d_gene: -; j_gene: TRBJ2-1; abundance: -; v_gene: TRBV5-1; CDR3aa: CASSIRQGLRYNEQFF; CDR3nt: TGCGCCAGCAGCATCCGGCAGGGTCTGCGCTACAATGAGCAGTTCTTC
d_gene: -; j_gene: TRBJ1-4; abundance: -; v_gene: TRBV5-1; CDR3aa: CASSLRGINEKLFF; CDR3nt: TGCGCCAGCAGCTTAAGGGGAATTAATGAAAAACTGTTTTTT
d_gene: -; j_gene: TRBJ2-3; abundance: -; v_gene: TRBV7-2; CDR3aa: CASSLIRGGDTQYF; CDR3nt: TGTGCCAGCAGCTTAATCAGGGGTGGCGATACGCAGTATTTT
d_gene: TRBD2; j_gene: TRBJ2-2; abundance: -; v_gene: TRBV4-2; CDR3aa: CASSQGGSRTGELFF; CDR3nt: TGTGCCAGCAGCCAAGGCGGGAGTCGGACCGGGGAGCTGTTTTTT
d_gene: -; j_gene: TRBJ1-1; abundance: few; v_gene: TRBV7-9; CDR3aa: CASSLQRDTEAFF; CDR3nt: TGTGCCAGCAGCTTACAGCGCGACACTGAAGCTTTCTTT
d_gene: TRBD1; j_gene: TRBJ2-2; abundance: -; v_gene: TRBV19; CDR3aa: CASRLDRGQTGELFF; CDR3nt: TGTGCCAGTAGATTGGACAGGGGACAAACCGGGGAGCTGTTTTTT
d_gene: TRBD2; j_gene: TRBJ2-3; abundance: -; v_gene: TRBV11-2; CDR3aa: CASSLSSGDPTDTQYF; CDR3nt: TGTGCCAGCAGCTTATCTAGCGGGGACCCCACAGATACGCAGTATTTT
d_gene: -; j_gene: TRBJ2-7; abundance: -; v_gene: TRBV9; CDR3aa: CASSARNGEHEQYF; CDR3nt: TGTGCCAGCAGCGCCCGAAACGGGGAACACGAGCAGTACTTC
d_gene: TRBD2; j_gene: TRBJ2-7; abundance: -; v_gene: TRBV6-4; CDR3aa: CASSDGPWRTRFIEQYF; CDR3nt: TGTGCCAGCAGTGACGGACCTTGGAGGACTAGGTTTATCGAGCAGTACTTC
d_gene: TRBD1; j_gene: TRBJ2-3; abundance: -; v_gene: TRBV29-1; CDR3aa: CSVLPRPRDRGTHFASDTQYF; CDR3nt: TGCAGCGTATTACCCAGACCCCGGGACAGGGGGACCCATTTTGCGTCTGATACGCAGTATTTT